Listed here are 14 T cell receptor beta chains from one sample, sequenced in a study of blood T cells in healthy people across ages. Through a sample-barcoded 5' primer and a J-beta primer mix, a second PCR was run for roughly 7 to 11 cycles. TCRdb processed the 5' RACE reads anew with MiXCR; each CDR3 protein has one entry. This table has 870,000 or so distinct CDR3 sequences, under 30% appearing once. The sequencing sample was made of blood. Receptors originate from a woman over 75 in good health.

The chain links TRBV29-1 to TRBJ2-5; 9 nucleotides line up with TRBD2. The CDR3 runs 13 residues. Trimming removed 2 bases from V and 11 bases from J; junction bases left unmatched: 9. Germline CDR1 reads SQVTM; CDR2 reads ANQGSEA. The CDR3: CSVESSGSLLQYF. The CDR3, as DNA: TGCAGCGTTGAAAGTAGCGGGAGTTTATTGCAGTACTTC.

This clonotype was picked up a small number of times. V gene TRBV7-2 combines with J gene TRBJ1-1; the D is unclear. V was pared by 5 bases and J by 0 bases, with 13 bases between. The CDR3 loop spans 15 amino acids. CDR1 is SGHTA and CDR2 is FQGNSA in the germline V gene. The CDR3 protein is CASSRIRSMNTEAFF. CDR3 bases: TGTGCCAGCAGCCGAATCAGGTCCATGAACACTGAAGCTTTCTTT.

Concerning this clonotype: This may be a read error: a much more frequent sequence differs by one nucleotide. This chain joins TRBV14 and TRBJ2-1, with a tentative D call TRBD2 (5 bases). The CDR3 contains 15 residues. Per germline, CDR1 SGHDN and CDR2 FVKESK. The CDR3 is CTSSHGGRGYNEQFF. In nucleotides, the CDR3 is TGTACCAGCAGCCACGGAGGAAGAGGCTACAATGAGCAGTTCTTC.

This sequence joins TRBV7-2 and TRBJ2-1; 7 bases fit TRBD2. This CDR3 spans 15 amino acids. Germline V CDR1 and CDR2: SGHTA, FQGNSA. V was pared by 5 bases and J by 7 bases, with 11 bases of the junction left unmatched. This chain's CDR3 is CASSPISGRINEQFF. The CDR3 nucleotides read TGTGCCAGCAGCCCTATATCCGGGAGGATAAATGAGCAGTTCTTC.

Comments on this clonotype: The junction does not match germline at one end; this may be a read error. The rearrangement uses TRBV15 and TRBJ1-1; the D gene is possibly TRBD1 (5 bases). The CDR3 contains 13 residues. CDR1 LNHNV and CDR2 YYDKDF come from the germline V gene (reference sequence). This CDR3 reads CATSSGGLTGAFF. CDR3 sequence (DNA): TGTGCCACCAGTTCGGGGGGATTGACTGGAGCTTTCTTT. Drawing the rest from reference TRBV15 and TRBJ1-1, the complete variable domain is DAMVIQNPRYQVTQFGKPVTLSCSQTLNHNVMYWYQQKSSQAPKLLFHYYDKDFNNEADTPDNFQSRRPNTSFCFLDIRSPGLGDTAMYLCATSSGGLTGAFFGQGTRLTVV.

This chain links TRBV20-1 with TRBJ1-5; D call uncertain. The ends were cut back, 6 bases at V and 2 bases at J, with 17 bases in the middle. The CDR3 extends over 15 amino acids. Germline CDR1 DFQATT, CDR2 SNEGSKA (reference sequence). CDR3 DNA: TGCAGTGCCGCTCTCCCCAATACACGCAATCAGCCCCAGCATTTT. Its translation: CSAALPNTRNQPQHF.

The chain carries TRBV6-6 and TRBJ2-7, with TRBD2 matching over 13 bases. Germline V CDR1 and CDR2: MNHNY, SVGAGI (reference sequence). With 2 bases clipped from V and 2 bases from J, the junction kept 0 bases outside the gene matches. CDR3 size: 15 residues. The CDR3 DNA reads TGTGCCAGCAGTTACGGGACTAGCGGGACCTACGAGCAGTACTTC. It is translated as CASSYGTSGTYEQYF.

This clonotype was detected ten times or more. The CDR3 sequence is CASSLMTGSGETQYF. CDR3 nucleotide sequence: TGTGCCAGCAGCCTGATGACGGGAAGCGGAGAGACCCAGTACTTC. J is TRBJ2-5 and V is TRBV5-6, with a weak D call TRBD2 (5 bases). Trimming cost V 4 bases and J 4 bases, with 17 bases left between them. The CDR3 extends over 15 amino acids. Germline-derived CDR1 and CDR2 are SGHDT and YYEEEE. The variable domain in full, with the rest retrieved from reference TRBV5-6 and TRBJ2-5, is DAGVTQSPTHLIKTRGQQVTLRCSPKSGHDTVSWYQQALGQGPQFIFQYYEEEERQRGNFPDRFSGHQFPNYSSELNVNALLLGDSALYLCASSLMTGSGETQYFGPGTRLLVL.

In DNA form, the CDR3 reads TGTGCCGTGGGTTCCGGGACTACGCAGTATTTT. It is translated as CAVGSGTTQYF. The chain joins TRBV19 to TRBJ2-3, with D perhaps given as TRBD1 or TRBD2 (5 bases each). The CDR3 runs to 11 residues. V gave up 11 bases and J gave up 8 bases, with 14 bases separating them. The germline gives CDR1 LNHDA, CDR2 SQIVND (reference sequence).

In its sample, this clonotype was seen a few times. A much larger clone lies a single base off, so this may be a read error. The V gene is TRBV7-2, the J gene TRBJ2-7; 7 bases fit TRBD1. The CDR3 length is 17 residues. Trimming at V came to 4 bases and at J to 7 bases, leaving 19 bases not matched to a gene. CDR1 is SGHTA, CDR2 FQGNSA, per germline. CDR3: CASSSGGGQAAYNEQYF. DNA of the CDR3: TGTGCCAGCAGCTCAGGGGGTGGACAGGCTGCCTACAATGAGCAGTACTTC. Full variable domain (missing parts from reference TRBV7-2 and TRBJ2-7): GAGVSQSPSNKVTEKGKDVELRCDPISGHTALYWYRQSLGQGLEFLIYFQGNSAPDKSGLPSDRFSAERTGGSVSTLTIQRTQQEDSAVYLCASSSGGGQAAYNEQYFGPGTRLTVT.

This clonotype has ten or more counts. The chain has TRBV4-1 and TRBJ2-3; D is possibly TRBD2 (6 bases). The CDR3 extends over 16 amino acids. Germline V lookup: CDR1 MGHRA, CDR2 YSYEKL. With 0 bases removed from V and 5 bases from J, the gap between germline ends came to 15 bases. CDR3 coding DNA: TGCGCCAGCAGCCAAGACCCACTCTACGGGGGAGATACGCAGTATTTT. Translation gives CASSQDPLYGGDTQYF.

The chain joins TRBV7-8 to TRBJ2-1; the D is unclear. CDR3 length: 13 amino acids. Trimming cost V 2 bases and J 15 bases, with 17 bases left between them. CDR1 and CDR2 from the germline V gene are SGHVS and FQNEAQ. The CDR3 sequence: CASSLPAGSRRFF. The CDR3 DNA reads TGTGCCAGCAGCTTACCAGCCGGCTCTAGGAGGTTCTTC.

The genes are TRBV6-1 and TRBJ2-2; D is undetermined. CDR1 and CDR2 (germline): MNHNS, SASEGT. The CDR3 runs to 14 residues. Trimming cost V 4 bases and J 7 bases, with 13 bases left between them. The CDR3 coding sequence is TGTGCCAGCAGTGCGGCCCTACGCATCGGGGAGCTGTTTTTT. It encodes CASSAALRIGELFF.

The sample holds a few counts of this clonotype. This may come from a read error, since a much larger clone is one base off. The chain joins TRBV12-3 or TRBV12-4 to TRBJ2-3, with TRBD2 identical over 9 bases. The V and J ends lost 7 bases and 8 bases, in that order; junction bases with no gene match: 16. The CDR3 is 16 residues long. Here the CDR3 DNA reads TGTGCCAGCACTAATTCGGGACTAGCAAAGCCAGGTACGCAGTATTTT. The encoded protein is CASTNSGLAKPGTQYF.